This T cell receptor beta chain originates from a study of T cell clonotyping in hematopoietic cell transplantation listed by TCRdb under 2021. Broadly, across the study: Recipient samples taken before transplant were obtained following cytoreduction. In the study, 150 or so blood samples were gathered from a few dozen consecutive transplant recipients and their related donors. Patients were recruited between September 2015 and 2017 and followed until September 2020 or death.

TCR beta CDR3 regions were amplified from genomic DNA with the immunoSEQ assay, a bias-controlled multiplex PCR using V- and J-specific primers. A second PCR step added a proprietary barcode and Illumina adapter sequences to the CDR3 amplicons. An Illumina MiSeq instrument was used to sequence the CDR3 libraries. The paper's processing steps were these. Export and quality control were done with immunoSEQ Analyzer 3.0, while downstream analyses used R Bioconductor and Immunarch. Only productive rearrangements within the normalized downsampled data set were used in the calculation of repertoire metrics. Pathologically expanded clonotypes were defined as those larger than 5 templates in the normalized cohort. Repertoire diversity was measured with the Inverse Simpson Index. To capture all clonotypes, the CMV-specificity analyses were run on the non-normalized data set. TCRdb provides this immuneACCESS table in a form limited to in-frame rearrangements. Some clones are lacking; in checked studies, under half of them reflect an unresolved V gene, and why the rest are absent is not known. For V, J and clone size, that table is used; D and trimming come from the DNA. The sample includes about 36,000 clones, with around 95% observed a single time. About 1.6% of the sample belongs to the ten largest clones.

This specimen's time point label, per the study, means: recipient sample about 28 days before transplant, after cytoreduction. Blood from recipients was drawn about 28 days before transplant and again at days 30, 100 and 180 after transplant. Nuclei Lysis Solution was used to extract genomic DNA from fresh or cryopreserved unfractionated peripheral blood mononuclear cells. Regarding this clone: Its antigen remains undetermined. One base away there is no much larger clone; base qualities are not given.

The full study reports these points: The sample size was limited and the cells went unsorted, which meant the CD4 and CD8 repertoire contributions could not be told apart. Just a small fraction of recipient repertoires overlapped with donor repertoires, and more than 95% appeared de novo at the given depth. Donor and pretransplant recipient Inverse Simpson Index values predicted broader posttransplant TCR repertoire diversity. Recipient TCR diversity fell after transplant, with pathologically expanded clonotypes rising progressively from day 30 to day 180.

The sequencing used peripheral blood mononuclear cells, collected before stem cell transplant. The clonotype was recovered from a man between 40 and 49 years old with chronic myeloid leukemia. Some clones in this sample may be carry-over from other donors' samples.

The DNA sequence is TGTGCCAGCAGTGGACAGGGTTTCTATGGCTACACCTTC. Its translation is CASSGQGFYGYTF. Recombination connected TRBV9 to TRBJ1-2, with 8 junctional bases fitting TRBD1. CDR1 is given as SGDLS and CDR2 as YYNGEE, both from the germline V gene. The V end gives up 5 bases and the J end 4 bases, leaving 4 bases in the junction not matched to a gene. There are 13 amino acids in the CDR3, from cysteine to phenylalanine inclusive. Here the CDR3 DNA is all that survives: 39 bases in frame from base 1.